Included here is one T cell receptor beta chain sequence, with context. Its antigen is not known. The data stem from a study of cytomegalovirus exposure and HLA in healthy donors. Germline assignment: CDR1 MNHEY and CDR2 SVGAGI. The CDR3 length is 15 residues. The germline V and J ends were trimmed by 0 bases and 10 bases, with 13 bases remaining between them. Study observations and caveats: Upon later analysis, HLA-associated TCR beta chains proved more clonally expanded than other, equally common chains.

60 Vbeta and 13 Jbeta primers were used in PCR. The data were produced by immunoSEQ multiplex PCR, yet TCRdb's version contains in-frame clones alone and is incomplete. The data hold 150,000 or so clones, with less than 85% observed a single time. This clonotype was sampled from a woman in her fifties or sixties in good health and CMV-seropositive. The sequenced sample was PBMCs. The genes are TRBV6-5 and TRBJ1-6; tentative D call: TRBD1 (5 bases). CDR3 DNA: TGTGCCAGCAGTTACTCGAGTCAGGGCGGCTCACCCCTCCACTTT. This gives the protein CASSYSSQGGSPLHF.